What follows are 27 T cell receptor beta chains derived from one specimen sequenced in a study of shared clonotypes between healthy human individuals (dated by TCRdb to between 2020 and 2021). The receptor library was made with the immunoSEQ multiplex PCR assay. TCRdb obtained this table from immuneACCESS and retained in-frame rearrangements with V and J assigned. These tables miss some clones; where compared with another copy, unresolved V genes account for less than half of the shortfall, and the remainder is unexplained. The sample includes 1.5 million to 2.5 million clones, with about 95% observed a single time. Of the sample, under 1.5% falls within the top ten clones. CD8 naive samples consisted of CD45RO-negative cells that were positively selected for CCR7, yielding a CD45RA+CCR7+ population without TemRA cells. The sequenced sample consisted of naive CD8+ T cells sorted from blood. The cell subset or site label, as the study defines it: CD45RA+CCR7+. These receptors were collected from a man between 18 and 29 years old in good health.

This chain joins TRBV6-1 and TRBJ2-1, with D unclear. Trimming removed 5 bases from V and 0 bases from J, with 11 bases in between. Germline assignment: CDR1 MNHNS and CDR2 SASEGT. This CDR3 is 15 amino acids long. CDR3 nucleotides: TGTGCCAGCAGTTCAGGACCAAGCTCCTACAATGAGCAGTTCTTC. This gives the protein CASSSGPSSYNEQFF.

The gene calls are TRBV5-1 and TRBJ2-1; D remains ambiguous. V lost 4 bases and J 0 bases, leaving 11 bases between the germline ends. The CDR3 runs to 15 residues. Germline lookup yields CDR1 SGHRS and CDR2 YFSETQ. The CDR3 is CASSPNPSSYNEQFF. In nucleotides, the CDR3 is TGCGCCAGCAGCCCAAACCCTAGCTCCTACAATGAGCAGTTCTTC.

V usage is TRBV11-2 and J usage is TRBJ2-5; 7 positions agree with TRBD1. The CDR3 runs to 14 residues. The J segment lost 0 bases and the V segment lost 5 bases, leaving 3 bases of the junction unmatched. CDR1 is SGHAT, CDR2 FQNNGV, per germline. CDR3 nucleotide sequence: TGTGCCAGCAGCCCCGGACAGGACCAAGAGACCCAGTACTTC. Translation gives CASSPGQDQETQYF.

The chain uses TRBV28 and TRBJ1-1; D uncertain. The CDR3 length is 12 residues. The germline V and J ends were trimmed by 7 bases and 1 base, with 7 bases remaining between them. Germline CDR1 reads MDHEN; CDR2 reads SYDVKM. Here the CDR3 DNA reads TGTGCCAGCAAACCCTCGAACACTGAAGCTTTCTTT. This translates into CASKPSNTEAFF.

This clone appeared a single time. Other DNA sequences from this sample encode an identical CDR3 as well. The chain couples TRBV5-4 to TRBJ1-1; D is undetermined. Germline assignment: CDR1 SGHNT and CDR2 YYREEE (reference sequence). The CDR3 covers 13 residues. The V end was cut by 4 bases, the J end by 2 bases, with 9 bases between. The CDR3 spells CASSPGVNTEAFF. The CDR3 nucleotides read TGTGCCAGCAGCCCCGGGGTAAACACTGAAGCTTTCTTT. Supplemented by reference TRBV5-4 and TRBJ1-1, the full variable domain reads ETGVTQSPTHLIKTRGQQVTLRCSSQSGHNTVSWYQQALGQGPQFIFQYYREEENGRGNFPPRFSGLQFPNYSSELNVNALELDDSALYLCASSPGVNTEAFFGQGTRLTVV.

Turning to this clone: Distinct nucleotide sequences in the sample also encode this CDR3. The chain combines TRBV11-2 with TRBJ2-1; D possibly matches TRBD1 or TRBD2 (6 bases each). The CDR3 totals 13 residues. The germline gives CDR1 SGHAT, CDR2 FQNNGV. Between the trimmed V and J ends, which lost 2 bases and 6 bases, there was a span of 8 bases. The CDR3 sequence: CASSLTGANEQFF. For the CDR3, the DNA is TGTGCCAGCAGCTTAACGGGGGCCAATGAGCAGTTCTTC.

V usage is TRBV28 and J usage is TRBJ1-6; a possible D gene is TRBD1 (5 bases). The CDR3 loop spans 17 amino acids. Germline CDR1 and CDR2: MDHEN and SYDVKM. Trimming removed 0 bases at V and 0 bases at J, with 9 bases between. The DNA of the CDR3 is TGTGCCAGCAGTTTATGGGGGACGGGCTCCTATAATTCACCCCTCCACTTT. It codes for CASSLWGTGSYNSPLHF.

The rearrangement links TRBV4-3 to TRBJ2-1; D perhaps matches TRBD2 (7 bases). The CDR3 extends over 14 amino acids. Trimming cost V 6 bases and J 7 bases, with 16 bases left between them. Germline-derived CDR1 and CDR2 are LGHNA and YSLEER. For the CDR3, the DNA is TGCGCCAGCAGAGAGGGGGGGGAGGCTAATGAGCAGTTCTTC. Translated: CASREGGEANEQFF.

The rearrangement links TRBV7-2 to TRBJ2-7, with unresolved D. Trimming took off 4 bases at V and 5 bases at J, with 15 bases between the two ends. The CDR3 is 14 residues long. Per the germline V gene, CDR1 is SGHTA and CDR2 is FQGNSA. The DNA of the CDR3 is TGTGCCAGCAGCTATAAATTGTTCGGAAACGAGCAGTACTTC. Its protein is CASSYKLFGNEQYF. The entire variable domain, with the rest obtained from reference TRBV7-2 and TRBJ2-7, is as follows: GAGVSQSPSNKVTEKGKDVELRCDPISGHTALYWYRQSLGQGLEFLIYFQGNSAPDKSGLPSDRFSAERTGGSVSTLTIQRTQQEDSAVYLCASSYKLFGNEQYFGPGTRLTVT.

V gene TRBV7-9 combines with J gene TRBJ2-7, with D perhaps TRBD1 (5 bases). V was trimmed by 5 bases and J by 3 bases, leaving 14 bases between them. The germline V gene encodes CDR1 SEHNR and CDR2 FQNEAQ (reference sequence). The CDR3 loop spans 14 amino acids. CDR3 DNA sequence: TGTGCCAGCAGCCCCGAGACAGTAAACTACGAGCAGTACTTC. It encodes CASSPETVNYEQYF.

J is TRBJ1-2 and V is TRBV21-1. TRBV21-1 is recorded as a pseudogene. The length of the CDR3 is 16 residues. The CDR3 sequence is CASRSGILSRDYGYTF. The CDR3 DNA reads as TGTGCCAGCAGATCCGGGATCCTTTCACGGGACTATGGCTACACCTTC.

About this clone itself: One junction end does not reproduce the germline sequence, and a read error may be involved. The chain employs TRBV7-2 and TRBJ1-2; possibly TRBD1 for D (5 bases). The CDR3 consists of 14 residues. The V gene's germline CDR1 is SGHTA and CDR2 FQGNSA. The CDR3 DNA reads TGTGCCAGCAGCCAACTGGGGCGGGCCACGGGCTTCACCTTC. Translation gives CASSQLGRATGFTF.

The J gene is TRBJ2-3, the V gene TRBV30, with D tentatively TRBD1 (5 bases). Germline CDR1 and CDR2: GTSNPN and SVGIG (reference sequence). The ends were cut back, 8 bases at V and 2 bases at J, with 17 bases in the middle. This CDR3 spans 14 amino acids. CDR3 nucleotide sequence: TGTGCCAGAGACAGTCTGGCCTACACAGATACGCAGTATTTT. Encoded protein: CARDSLAYTDTQYF. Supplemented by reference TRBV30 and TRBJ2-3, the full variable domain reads SQTIHQWPATLVQPVGSPLSLECTVEGTSNPNLYWYRQAAGRGLQLLFYSVGIGQISSEVPQNLSASRPQDRQFILSSKKLLLSDSGFYLCARDSLAYTDTQYFGPGTRLTVL.

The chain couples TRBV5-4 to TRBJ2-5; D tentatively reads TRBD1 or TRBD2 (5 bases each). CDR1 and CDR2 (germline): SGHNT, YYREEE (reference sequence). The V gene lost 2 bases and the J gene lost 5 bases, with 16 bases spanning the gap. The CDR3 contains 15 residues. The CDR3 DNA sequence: TGTGCCAGCAGCTTAATTGGGGGTATCCAGGAGACCCAGTACTTC. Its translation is CASSLIGGIQETQYF.

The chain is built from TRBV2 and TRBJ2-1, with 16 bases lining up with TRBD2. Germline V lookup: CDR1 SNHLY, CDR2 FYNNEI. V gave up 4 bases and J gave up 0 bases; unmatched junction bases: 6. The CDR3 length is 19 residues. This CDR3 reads CASSGGLAGGGSSYNEQFF. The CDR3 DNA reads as TGTGCCAGCAGTGGGGGACTAGCGGGAGGGGGTAGCTCCTACAATGAGCAGTTCTTC.

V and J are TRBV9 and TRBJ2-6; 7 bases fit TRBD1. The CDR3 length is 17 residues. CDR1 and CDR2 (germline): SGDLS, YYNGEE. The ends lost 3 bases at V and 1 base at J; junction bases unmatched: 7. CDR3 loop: CASSDDRVTSGANVLTF. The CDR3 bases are TGTGCCAGCAGCGATGACAGGGTAACATCTGGGGCCAACGTCCTGACTTTC.

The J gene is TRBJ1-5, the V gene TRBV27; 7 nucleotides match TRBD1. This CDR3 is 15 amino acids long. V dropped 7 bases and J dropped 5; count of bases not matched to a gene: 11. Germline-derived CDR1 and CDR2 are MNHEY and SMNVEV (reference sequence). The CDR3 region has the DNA TGTGCCAGCACCACCGTAGGGGGCCGTCATCAGCCCCAGCATTTT. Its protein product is CASTTVGGRHQPQHF.

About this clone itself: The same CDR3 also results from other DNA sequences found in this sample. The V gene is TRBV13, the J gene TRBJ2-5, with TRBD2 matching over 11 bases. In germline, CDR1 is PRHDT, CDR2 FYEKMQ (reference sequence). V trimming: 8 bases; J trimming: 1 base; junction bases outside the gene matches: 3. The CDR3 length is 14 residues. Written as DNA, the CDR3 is TGTGCCAGCCGGACTAGCGGGTCCCAAGAGACCCAGTACTTC. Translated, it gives CASRTSGSQETQYF.

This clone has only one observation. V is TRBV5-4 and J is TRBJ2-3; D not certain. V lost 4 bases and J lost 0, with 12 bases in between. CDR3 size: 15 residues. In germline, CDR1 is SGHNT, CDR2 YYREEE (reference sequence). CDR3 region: CASSQDPPSTDTQYF. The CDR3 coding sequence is TGTGCCAGCAGCCAGGACCCACCGAGCACAGATACGCAGTATTTT.

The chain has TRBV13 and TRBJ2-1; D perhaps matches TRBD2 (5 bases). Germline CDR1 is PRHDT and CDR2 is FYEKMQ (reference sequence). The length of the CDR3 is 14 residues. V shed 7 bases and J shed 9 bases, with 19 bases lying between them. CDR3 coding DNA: TGTGCCAGCAACCCCCGCGGGCTAGCCGGTGAGCAGTTCTTC. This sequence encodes CASNPRGLAGEQFF.

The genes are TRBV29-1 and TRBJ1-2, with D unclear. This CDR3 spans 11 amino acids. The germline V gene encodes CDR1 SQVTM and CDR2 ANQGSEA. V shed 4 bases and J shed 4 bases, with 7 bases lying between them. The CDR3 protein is CSVAEVYGYTF. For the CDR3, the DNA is TGCAGCGTTGCTGAGGTCTATGGCTACACCTTC. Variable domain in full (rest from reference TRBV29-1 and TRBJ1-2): SAVISQKPSRDICQRGTSLTIQCQVDSQVTMMFWYRQQPGQSLTLIATANQGSEATYESGFVIDKFPISRPNLTFSTLTVSNMSPEDSSIYLCSVAEVYGYTFGSGTRLTVV.

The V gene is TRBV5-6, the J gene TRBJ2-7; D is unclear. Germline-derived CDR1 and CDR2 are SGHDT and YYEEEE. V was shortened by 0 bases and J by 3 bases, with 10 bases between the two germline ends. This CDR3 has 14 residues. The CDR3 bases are TGTGCCAGCAGCTTGGAGGGTTTCTTCTACGAGCAGTACTTC. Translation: CASSLEGFFYEQYF. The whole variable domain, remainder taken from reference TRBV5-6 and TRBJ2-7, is DAGVTQSPTHLIKTRGQQVTLRCSPKSGHDTVSWYQQALGQGPQFIFQYYEEEERQRGNFPDRFSGHQFPNYSSELNVNALLLGDSALYLCASSLEGFFYEQYFGPGTRLTVT.

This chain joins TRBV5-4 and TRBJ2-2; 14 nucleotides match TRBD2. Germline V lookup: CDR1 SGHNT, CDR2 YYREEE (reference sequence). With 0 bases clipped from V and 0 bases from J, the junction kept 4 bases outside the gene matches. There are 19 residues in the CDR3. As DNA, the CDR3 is TGTGCCAGCAGCTTGGGACTAGCGGGGGGGCCGACGAACACCGGGGAGCTGTTTTTT. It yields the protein CASSLGLAGGPTNTGELFF.

CDR3 in amino acids: CASSFWGTGDEQYF. Here the CDR3 DNA reads TGTGCCAGCAGTTTTTGGGGAACAGGGGACGAGCAGTACTTC. The V and J genes are TRBV28 and TRBJ2-7, with 7 bases lining up with TRBD1. The V segment lost 3 bases and the J segment 5 bases; nucleotides outside the gene matches: 7. This CDR3 is 14 amino acids long. Looked up from germline, CDR1 is MDHEN and CDR2 is SYDVKM. The entire variable domain, with the rest obtained from reference TRBV28 and TRBJ2-7, is as follows: DVKVTQSSRYLVKRTGEKVFLECVQDMDHENMFWYRQDPGLGLRLIYFSYDVKMKEKGDIPEGYSVSREKKERFSLILESASTNQTSMYLCASSFWGTGDEQYFGPGTRLTVT.

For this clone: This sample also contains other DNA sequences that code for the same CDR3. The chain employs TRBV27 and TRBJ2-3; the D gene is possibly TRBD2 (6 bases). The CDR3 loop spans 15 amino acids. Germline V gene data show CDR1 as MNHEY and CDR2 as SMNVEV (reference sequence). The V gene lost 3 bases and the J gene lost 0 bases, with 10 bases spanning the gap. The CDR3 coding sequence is TGTGCCAGCAGTTTGTGGGGGACTAGCACAGATACGCAGTATTTT. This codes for CASSLWGTSTDTQYF.

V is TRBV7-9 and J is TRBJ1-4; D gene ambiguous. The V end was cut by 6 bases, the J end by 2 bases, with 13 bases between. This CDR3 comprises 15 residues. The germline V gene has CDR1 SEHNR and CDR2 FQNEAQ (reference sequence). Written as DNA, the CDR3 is TGTGCCAGCAGGGACGCCACCAGGACTAATGAAAAACTGTTTTTT. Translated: CASRDATRTNEKLFF.

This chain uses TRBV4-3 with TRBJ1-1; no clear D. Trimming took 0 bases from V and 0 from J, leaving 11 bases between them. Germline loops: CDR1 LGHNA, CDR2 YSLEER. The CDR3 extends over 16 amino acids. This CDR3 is CASSQDGVELNTEAFF. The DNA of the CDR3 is TGCGCCAGCAGCCAAGATGGAGTTGAGCTGAACACTGAAGCTTTCTTT.